A single sample is the source of the 27 T cell receptor beta chains below, sequenced in a study of neurological immune-mediated disorders. One entry per CDR3 protein, called by TCRdb with MiXCR from the 5' RACE reads. The data show about 79,000 distinct CDR3 sequences, roughly 14% seen once. The specimen was PBMCs. The receptor set was obtained from a woman in her 50s in good health.

This clonotype was seen repeatedly, ten times or more. The rearrangement links TRBV5-1 to TRBJ2-7; 9 bases align to TRBD2. The length of the CDR3 is 15 residues. Germline V gene data show CDR1 as SGHRS and CDR2 as YFSETQ. J lost 5 bases, V lost 0 bases, and 6 bases had no gene match. The CDR3 nucleotides read TGCGCCAGCAGCTTGGTCCCAGCGGGGGGCAACGAGCAGTACTTC. This encodes CASSLVPAGGNEQYF.

This clonotype was counted many times. J is TRBJ2-7 and V is TRBV20-1; D is perhaps TRBD2 (6 bases). CDR3 length: 12 amino acids. CDR1 is DFQATT, CDR2 SNEGSKA, per germline (reference sequence). V shed 7 bases and J shed 1 base, with 11 bases lying between them. The CDR3 spells CSGVGGSYEQYF. DNA of the CDR3: TGCAGTGGGGTGGGAGGATCCTACGAGCAGTACTTC.

By share of the sample, this clonotype is medium-sized. The rearrangement uses TRBV7-2 and TRBJ1-6; TRBD1 aligns across 8 bases. Looked up from germline, CDR1 is SGHTA and CDR2 is FQGNSA. CDR3 length: 15 residues. V lost 0 bases and J lost 9; bases outside the gene matches: 4. CDR3 amino acids: CASSLAGQGVSPLHF. The CDR3 DNA follows: TGTGCCAGCAGCTTAGCCGGACAGGGTGTTTCACCCCTCCACTTT.

Many counts were recorded for this clonotype. The CDR3 here is CAISLGGGPRRNTEAFF. CDR3 in DNA: TGTGCCATCAGCCTCGGAGGGGGGCCTCGTAGGAACACTGAAGCTTTCTTT. V is TRBV10-3 and J is TRBJ1-1; D perhaps matches TRBD1 (6 bases). V lost 6 bases and J lost 1, with 21 bases in between. This CDR3 contains 17 residues. Germline CDR1 and CDR2: ENHRY and SYGVKD.

A few counts support this clonotype. This chain links TRBV20-1 with TRBJ2-7, with 11 positions matching TRBD2. Germline loops: CDR1 DFQATT, CDR2 SNEGSKA (reference sequence). The V and J ends lost 0 bases and 1 base, in that order; junction bases with no gene match: 20. The CDR3 length is 21 residues. The CDR3 loop is CSARDLTGDPSLAGGSYEQYF. The CDR3 region has the DNA TGCAGTGCTAGAGATCTGACAGGGGACCCGTCCCTAGCGGGAGGATCCTACGAGCAGTACTTC.

This clonotype was recorded many times. The V gene is TRBV5-1, the J gene TRBJ1-1, with D maybe TRBD1 (5 bases). The CDR3 is 14 amino acids. V dropped 7 bases and J dropped 0 bases, with 13 bases sitting between them. Germline V CDR1 and CDR2: SGHRS, YFSETQ. In nucleotides, the CDR3 is TGCGCCAGCGGCCCCGGGACGTTGAACACTGAAGCTTTCTTT. Its protein is CASGPGTLNTEAFF.

This clonotype was counted ten times or more. The chain recombines TRBV20-1 with TRBJ2-5, with 9 bases matching TRBD2. The germline CDR1 and CDR2 sequences are DFQATT and SNEGSKA (reference sequence). The CDR3 runs to 15 residues. V shed 6 bases and J 5 bases; nucleotides not matched to a gene: 13. In DNA form, the CDR3 reads TGCAGTGCCACTATAGCGGGGGTTAGACGCGAGACCCAGTACTTC. Translated: CSATIAGVRRETQYF.

This clonotype was seen repeatedly, ten times or more. This sequence joins TRBV11-2 and TRBJ1-2, with TRBD1 matching over 8 bases. The junction had 9 bases not matched to a gene; V was cut back by 0 bases and J by 9 bases. CDR3 length equals 15 residues. CDR1 and CDR2 (germline): SGHAT, FQNNGV. The CDR3 sequence: CASSLDAPGGRSYTF. The CDR3 nucleotides are TGTGCCAGCAGCTTAGATGCCCCAGGGGGCAGAAGCTACACCTTC.

This clonotype showed up many times. J is TRBJ2-5 and V is TRBV29-1; D gene uncertain. The CDR3 spans 15 residues. Germline CDR1 SQVTM, CDR2 ANQGSEA. Trimming pared 0 bases from V and 1 base from J, leaving 12 bases between. The CDR3 loop is CSVEDHGRFQETQYF. As DNA, the CDR3 is TGCAGCGTTGAAGATCACGGCAGATTCCAAGAGACCCAGTACTTC.

There are many counts of this clonotype. The V and J genes are TRBV5-1 and TRBJ2-2, with TRBD2 matching 14 bases. Trimming took 7 bases from V and 0 from J; bases not matched to a gene: 2. The CDR3 runs to 16 residues. CDR1 and CDR2 from the germline V gene are SGHRS and YFSETQ. The CDR3 DNA sequence: TGCGCCAGCGAGGGACTAGCGGGAGCGAACACCGGGGAGCTGTTTTTT. Translation gives CASEGLAGANTGELFF.

This clonotype was counted at least ten times. The chain is built from TRBV2 and TRBJ2-1, with TRBD2 matching 8 bases. Germline V gives CDR1 SNHLY, CDR2 FYNNEI. The CDR3 contains 14 residues. CDR3 amino acids: CAGAGGRALVEQFF. The CDR3 coding sequence is TGTGCTGGTGCGGGGGGCCGGGCGTTAGTTGAGCAGTTCTTC.

The chain links TRBV5-1 to TRBJ2-1, with 15 positions matching TRBD2. The CDR3 loop spans 18 amino acids. J lost 1 base, V lost 7 bases, and 9 bases had no gene match. Looked up from germline, CDR1 is SGHRS and CDR2 is YFSETQ. In DNA, the CDR3 is TGCGCCAGCCGGGGACTAGCGGGAGGCACCCCTTCCTACAATGAGCAGTTCTTC. Its translation: CASRGLAGGTPSYNEQFF.

This clonotype occurred many times. The chain couples TRBV2 to TRBJ1-2; perhaps TRBD1 as D (5 bases). Germline assignment: CDR1 SNHLY and CDR2 FYNNEI. The CDR3 length is 13 residues. Between the trimmed V and J ends, which lost 3 bases and 8 bases, there was a span of 13 bases. The CDR3 DNA reads TGTGCCAGCAGTGAGAACAGGTCAAGAGGCTACACCTTC. Translation: CASSENRSRGYTF.

The chain is built from TRBV7-9 and TRBJ2-1, with TRBD2 matching 7 bases. The junction had 13 bases not matched to a gene; V was cut back by 5 bases and J by 9 bases. This CDR3 is 15 amino acids long. Looked up from germline, CDR1 is SEHNR and CDR2 is FQNEAQ (reference sequence). CDR3 nucleotide sequence: TGTGCCAGCAGCCCCCGCGGACTAGTTGGGGCTGAGCAGTTCTTC. As protein: CASSPRGLVGAEQFF.

The sample holds a few counts of this clonotype. The chain is built from TRBV28 and TRBJ1-5; 7 bases map to TRBD1. CDR1 and CDR2 from the germline V gene are MDHEN and SYDVKM. V dropped 9 bases and J dropped 0; count of bases not matched to a gene: 17. The length of the CDR3 is 18 residues. The CDR3 sequence: CARTFRGNSIYSNQPQHF. The DNA of the CDR3 is TGTGCCAGGACTTTCAGGGGGAATTCTATTTATAGCAATCAGCCCCAGCATTTT.

The CDR3 sequence: CASSLTGTGSYEQYV. CDR3 coding DNA: TGCGCCAGCAGCCTTACCGGGACAGGGTCCTACGAGCAGTACGTC. The chain uses TRBV4-1 and TRBJ2-7; TRBD1 matches at 9 bases. The CDR3 extends over 15 amino acids. J gave up 1 base and V 4 bases, and 5 bases lay outside the gene matches. The germline V gene encodes CDR1 MGHRA and CDR2 YSYEKL.

This clonotype occurred many times. The rearrangement links TRBV20-1 to TRBJ2-1; D is unresolved. This CDR3 has 13 amino acids. V gave up 6 bases and J gave up 0 bases, with 9 bases separating them. Germline loops: CDR1 DFQATT, CDR2 SNEGSKA (reference sequence). CDR3 nucleotide sequence: TGCAGTGCGTCGGAGAGCTCCTACAATGAGCAGTTCTTC. Amino acids: CSASESSYNEQFF.

This clonotype was recorded at least ten times. The chain links TRBV18 to TRBJ2-1; D not certain. Germline CDR1 KGHSH, CDR2 LQKENI. Trimming took 2 bases from V and 10 from J, leaving 6 bases between them. CDR3 size: 11 residues. The CDR3 region is CASSPEAEQFF. The DNA of the CDR3 is TGTGCCAGCTCACCAGAAGCGGAGCAGTTCTTC.

This clonotype was counted many times. V usage is TRBV20-1 and J usage is TRBJ2-1; D ambiguous. The CDR3 is made up of 12 amino acids. Per germline, CDR1 DFQATT and CDR2 SNEGSKA (reference sequence). Trimming shortened V by 5 bases and J by 6 bases, and 11 bases separated the two germline ends. This CDR3 is CSAPDGANEQFF. CDR3 in DNA: TGCAGTGCTCCCGACGGAGCCAATGAGCAGTTCTTC.

This chain's CDR3 is CASSLGVIGELFF. In nucleotides, the CDR3 is TGTGCCAGCAGCTTAGGGGTGATCGGGGAGCTGTTTTTT. V gene TRBV7-7 combines with J gene TRBJ2-2; D remains unclear. CDR3 length equals 13 residues. V lost 1 base, J lost 7 bases, and 7 bases lay in between. Germline CDR1 and CDR2: SSHAT and FNYEAQ (reference sequence).

Of note for this clonotype: This may be a read error, as it is one base from a much larger clone. The chain is built from TRBV20-1 and TRBJ1-2; TRBD1 matches 10 bases. Germline loops: CDR1 DFQATT, CDR2 SNEGSKA (reference sequence). The CDR3 runs to 13 residues. Trimming cost V 1 base and J 9 bases; bases outside gene matches: 5. The CDR3 is CSARVGQGSSYTF. In DNA form, the CDR3 reads TGCAGTGCTAGAGTGGGACAGGGGAGCAGCTACACCTTC.

This clonotype was seen ten or more times. The V and J genes are TRBV11-2 and TRBJ2-7; no reliable D call. This CDR3 spans 14 amino acids. The germline CDR1 and CDR2 sequences are SGHAT and FQNNGV. V lost 1 base, J lost 0 bases, and 7 bases lay in between. The CDR3 DNA is TGTGCCAGCAGCTTAGGCGCCTTCTCCTACGAGCAGTACTTC. It specifies CASSLGAFSYEQYF.

This clonotype has at least ten counts. The chain is built from TRBV20-1 and TRBJ2-4; D ambiguous. Germline V gene data show CDR1 as DFQATT and CDR2 as SNEGSKA (reference sequence). This CDR3 spans 15 amino acids. V lost 0 bases and J 6 bases, leaving 15 bases between the germline ends. This CDR3 reads CSARDSRRTLNIQYF. DNA for the CDR3: TGCAGTGCTAGAGATAGTCGGCGGACCTTAAACATTCAGTACTTC.

This clonotype has at least ten counts. The CDR3 here is CATSRYSYNEQFF. CDR3 coding DNA: TGTGCCACCTCGCGGTATTCCTACAATGAGCAGTTCTTC. This chain uses TRBV6-6 with TRBJ2-1, with D unresolved. Germline CDR1 MNHNY, CDR2 SVGAGI (reference sequence). This CDR3 spans 13 amino acids. V shed 10 bases and J shed 1 base, with 11 bases lying between them.

This clonotype has a handful of counts. This chain uses TRBV11-2 with TRBJ2-1; TRBD2 aligns across 10 bases. V was pared by 5 bases and J by 4 bases, with 8 bases of the junction left unmatched. The CDR3 runs to 16 residues. The germline CDR1 and CDR2 sequences are SGHAT and FQNNGV. CDR3 nucleotides: TGTGCCAGCAGCGCAACCGGGACTAGCGAATACAATGAGCAGTTCTTC. Its protein product is CASSATGTSEYNEQFF.

This clonotype was found many times. This chain connects TRBV11-2 to TRBJ2-3; D remains ambiguous. This CDR3 contains 11 residues. In germline, CDR1 is SGHAT, CDR2 FQNNGV. V gave up 5 bases and J gave up 6 bases, with 6 bases separating them. The CDR3 spells CASSHLDTQYF. The CDR3 bases are TGTGCCAGCAGCCACCTTGATACGCAGTATTTT.

This clonotype was seen at least ten times. The V gene is TRBV5-5, the J gene TRBJ1-5, with 9 bases that match TRBD1. Germline loops: CDR1 SGHKS, CDR2 YYEKEE (reference sequence). This CDR3 region has 13 residues. Unmatched junction bases numbered 1, after V lost 4 bases and J lost 5 bases. The CDR3 sequence: CASSRTGDQPQHF. DNA for the CDR3: TGTGCCAGCAGCCGGACAGGGGATCAGCCCCAGCATTTT.